These 24 T cell receptor beta chains originate from one sample sequenced in a study of siplizumab effects on memory and regulatory T cells. Libraries were prepared by immunoSEQ multiplex PCR; TCRdb keeps only in-frame clonotypes and omits some of them. In the table there are about 56,000 clones, 95% to 98% of which are singletons. Input material: naive CD8+ T cells sorted from blood. The receptors originated from a human donor in good health.

The J gene is TRBJ2-3, the V gene TRBV7-3; unclear D gene. V was cut by 4 bases and J by 3 bases, with 8 bases left in between. Germline CDR1 is SGHTA and CDR2 is FQGTGA. This CDR3 contains 13 residues. CDR3 nucleotide sequence: TGTGCCAGCAGCTCGGAAGAGACAGATACGCAGTATTTT. It yields the protein CASSSEETDTQYF.

This clone showed up just once. The CDR3 region has the DNA TGTGCCAGTAGTCCGACTAGCGGGCCTAGCTCCTACAATGAGCAGTTCTTC. It encodes CASSPTSGPSSYNEQFF. V and J are TRBV19 and TRBJ2-1; 10 nucleotides align to TRBD2. This CDR3 spans 17 amino acids. Trimming took 5 bases from V and 0 from J; bases not matched to a gene: 7. Germline V gene lookup returns CDR1 LNHDA and CDR2 SQIVND (reference sequence).

V is TRBV7-9 and J is TRBJ2-7; 12 bases match TRBD2. The J segment lost 0 bases and the V segment lost 5 bases, leaving 2 bases of the junction unmatched. This CDR3 has 15 amino acids. CDR1 is SEHNR and CDR2 is FQNEAQ in the germline V gene (reference sequence). The CDR3, as DNA: TGTGCCAGCAGCGCGGGACTAGCGGGCTCCTACGAGCAGTACTTC. Its protein is CASSAGLAGSYEQYF.

The gene calls are TRBV9 and TRBJ1-5; no firm D call. V lost 3 bases and J 2 bases, leaving 9 bases between the germline ends. The CDR3 runs 14 residues. Germline values: CDR1 SGDLS, CDR2 YYNGEE. CDR3 in amino acids: CASSAGSGNQPQHF. The CDR3 bases are TGTGCCAGCAGCGCCGGGTCCGGCAATCAGCCCCAGCATTTT.

The chain recombines TRBV4-1 with TRBJ2-6; either TRBD1 or TRBD2 may supply D (6 bases each). The V end lost 3 bases, the J end lost 4 bases, and 13 bases lay between the germline ends. The germline V gene encodes CDR1 MGHRA and CDR2 YSYEKL. This CDR3 spans 16 amino acids. CDR3 residues: CASSHLGGEGANVLTF. The CDR3 DNA follows: TGCGCCAGCAGCCATCTCGGGGGCGAGGGGGCCAACGTCCTGACTTTC.

This clone was observed a single time. This CDR3 is CAGSSGRVGTDTQYF. CDR3 coding DNA: TGTGCCGGTTCTAGCGGGAGGGTTGGCACAGATACGCAGTATTTT. This sequence joins TRBV30 and TRBJ2-3, with 12 bases aligning to TRBD2. This CDR3 spans 15 amino acids. The junction had 7 bases not matched to a gene; V was cut back by 8 bases and J by 1 base. Germline loops: CDR1 GTSNPN, CDR2 SVGIG (reference sequence). The entire variable domain, with the rest obtained from reference TRBV30 and TRBJ2-3, is as follows: SQTIHQWPATLVQPVGSPLSLECTVEGTSNPNLYWYRQAAGRGLQLLFYSVGIGQISSEVPQNLSASRPQDRQFILSSKKLLLSDSGFYLCAGSSGRVGTDTQYFGPGTRLTVL.

The gene calls are TRBV4-3 and TRBJ2-3; the D is unclear. This CDR3 region has 12 residues. Per germline, CDR1 LGHNA and CDR2 YSLEER. Between the trimmed V and J ends, which lost 3 bases and 2 bases, there was a span of 3 bases. For the CDR3, the DNA is TGCGCCAGCAGCCACTTCACAGATACGCAGTATTTT. Translated, it gives CASSHFTDTQYF.

This clone was found once. The chain recombines TRBV9 with TRBJ1-2, with 12 bases lining up with TRBD1. The CDR3 contains 18 residues. J was trimmed by 4 bases and V by 0 bases; bases with no gene match: 10. Per germline, CDR1 SGDLS and CDR2 YYNGEE. CDR3 loop: CASSVGGGTGGAIYGYTF. CDR3 bases: TGTGCCAGCAGCGTAGGCGGCGGGACAGGGGGCGCGATCTATGGCTACACCTTC.

The chain recombines TRBV28 with TRBJ2-7, with D possibly being TRBD2 (6 bases). The CDR3 is made up of 13 amino acids. Germline lookup yields CDR1 MDHEN and CDR2 SYDVKM. The ends were cut back, 6 bases at V and 3 bases at J, with 12 bases in the middle. The DNA for the CDR3 is TGTGCCAGCAGAGATCGGGAGAACTACGAGCAGTACTTC. Its translation: CASRDRENYEQYF.

The J gene is TRBJ2-1, the V gene TRBV4-3; no reliable D call. The CDR3 spans 13 residues. Looked up from germline, CDR1 is LGHNA and CDR2 is YSLEER. V shed 5 bases and J shed 5 bases, with 10 bases lying between them. The CDR3, as DNA: TGCGCCAGCAGCTCCCTCCGGCACAATGAGCAGTTCTTC. Its protein is CASSSLRHNEQFF.

The CDR3 region is CASSKTGTGGTEAFF. CDR3 sequence (DNA): TGTGCCAGCAGCAAAACCGGGACAGGGGGGACTGAAGCTTTCTTT. The chain is built from TRBV7-9 and TRBJ1-1; 11 bases map to TRBD1. Germline V lookup: CDR1 SEHNR, CDR2 FQNEAQ (reference sequence). This CDR3 contains 15 residues. V shed 5 bases, J shed 5 bases, and the junction held 7 bases outside the gene matches.

This chain uses TRBV2 with TRBJ2-2; D perhaps matches TRBD2 (5 bases). The CDR3 loop spans 14 amino acids. Germline assignment: CDR1 SNHLY and CDR2 FYNNEI. V gave up 3 bases and J gave up 8 bases, with 13 bases separating them. The chain's CDR3 is CASSEFEGAGELFF. The DNA of the CDR3 is TGTGCCAGCAGTGAGTTCGAGGGAGCTGGGGAGCTGTTTTTT.

The genes are TRBV29-1 and TRBJ2-2; a weak D match, TRBD2 (5 bases). CDR3 size: 12 residues. Trimming removed 2 bases at V and 5 bases at J, with 6 bases between. Germline V CDR1 and CDR2: SQVTM, ANQGSEA. CDR3: CSVEIATGELFF. CDR3 DNA sequence: TGCAGCGTTGAAATAGCGACCGGGGAGCTGTTTTTT.

The DNA of the CDR3 is TGTGCCAGCAGTTATGCCGACAGGCAGGGTCCCGGGGAGCTGTTTTTT. This sequence encodes CASSYADRQGPGELFF. V gene TRBV6-6 combines with J gene TRBJ2-2; perhaps TRBD1 as D (6 bases). Trimming pared 3 bases from V and 6 bases from J, leaving 17 bases between. Germline loops: CDR1 MNHNY, CDR2 SVGAGI (reference sequence). This CDR3 region has 16 residues.

The J gene is TRBJ2-3, the V gene TRBV11-2; D is perhaps TRBD2 (6 bases). Trimming pared 1 base from V and 6 bases from J, leaving 14 bases between. The CDR3 is made up of 15 amino acids. Germline V gene lookup returns CDR1 SGHAT and CDR2 FQNNGV. CDR3 loop: CASSLVGTPLDTQYF. CDR3 DNA sequence: TGTGCCAGCAGCTTAGTTGGGACTCCTCTGGATACGCAGTATTTT.

This chain links TRBV4-1 with TRBJ1-2; 12 bases line up with TRBD1. CDR3 length equals 16 residues. V lost 3 bases and J lost 8; bases outside the gene matches: 10. Germline CDR1 MGHRA, CDR2 YSYEKL. In DNA, the CDR3 is TGCGCCAGCAGCCACCTCCCGGGACAGGGGGCGAGGGGCTACACCTTC. As protein: CASSHLPGQGARGYTF.

The chain is built from TRBV9 and TRBJ2-7, with TRBD2 matching 9 bases. Germline-derived CDR1 and CDR2 are SGDLS and YYNGEE. V lost 4 bases to trimming and J lost 4 bases; unmatched junction nucleotides: 15. The CDR3 runs 17 residues. CDR3 amino acids: CASSPTGAGGYIYEQYF. CDR3 bases: TGTGCCAGCAGCCCTACAGGAGCGGGAGGTTACATTTACGAGCAGTACTTC.

In nucleotides, the CDR3 is TGTGCCAGCAGTGGGCGGGACGTTCCCTACGAGCAGTACTTC. Its protein product is CASSGRDVPYEQYF. The gene calls are TRBV27 and TRBJ2-7; possibly TRBD2 for D (6 bases). This CDR3 is built from 14 residues. V was pared by 5 bases and J by 2 bases, with 13 bases between. Germline V lookup: CDR1 MNHEY, CDR2 SMNVEV (reference sequence).

The V and J genes are TRBV13 and TRBJ1-1; TRBD1 is a possible D gene (5 bases). There are 16 residues in the CDR3. Germline V gene data show CDR1 as PRHDT and CDR2 as FYEKMQ (reference sequence). V dropped 4 bases and J dropped 1 base, with 16 bases sitting between them. The CDR3 loop is CASSSNTGTGNTEAFF. The DNA of the CDR3 is TGTGCCAGCAGCTCAAATACCGGGACGGGGAACACTGAAGCTTTCTTT.

The rearrangement links TRBV5-1 to TRBJ2-7, with 9 bases identical to TRBD1. The V gene end was trimmed by 1 base and the J gene end by 2 bases; junction bases not matched to a gene: 7. This CDR3 spans 16 amino acids. Germline-derived CDR1 and CDR2 are SGHRS and YFSETQ. The CDR3 reads CASSLIPQGATYEQYF. As DNA, the CDR3 is TGCGCCAGCAGCTTGATCCCACAGGGGGCTACCTACGAGCAGTACTTC. The full variable domain, completed using reference TRBV5-1 and TRBJ2-7, is KAGVTQTPRYLIKTRGQQVTLSCSPISGHRSVSWYQQTPGQGLQFLFEYFSETQRNKGNFPGRFSGRQFSNSRSEMNVSTLELGDSALYLCASSLIPQGATYEQYFGPGTRLTVT.

The genes are TRBV6-5 and TRBJ2-7, with 9 bases lining up with TRBD2. This CDR3 has 14 amino acids. Germline V gene sequence: CDR1 MNHEY, CDR2 SVGAGI. V gave up 2 bases and J gave up 6 bases; unmatched junction bases: 5. The CDR3: CASSYVLAGSEQYF. In DNA, the CDR3 is TGTGCCAGCAGTTACGTGCTAGCGGGAAGCGAGCAGTACTTC.

The rearrangement joins TRBV19 to TRBJ2-7; no reliable D call. Germline values: CDR1 LNHDA, CDR2 SQIVND (reference sequence). Trimming cost V 4 bases and J 2 bases, with 3 bases left between them. CDR3 length equals 11 residues. The DNA of the CDR3 is TGTGCCAGTAGTAACGCCTACGAGCAGTACTTC. This sequence encodes CASSNAYEQYF.

V and J are TRBV4-1 and TRBJ1-1; D is undetermined. The V and J ends lost 0 bases and 3 bases respectively, with 8 bases between them. Germline V gene lookup returns CDR1 MGHRA and CDR2 YSYEKL. This CDR3 is built from 14 residues. As DNA, the CDR3 is TGCGCCAGCAGCCAAGAATTGAGGGACACTGAAGCTTTCTTT. Translation gives CASSQELRDTEAFF.

The chain recombines TRBV5-8 with TRBJ2-7; D is ambiguous. This CDR3 is built from 8 residues. The ends were cut back, 5 bases at V and 9 bases at J, with 3 bases in the middle. From germline, CDR1 is SGHTS and CDR2 YDEGEE. The CDR3 nucleotides are TGTGCCAGCAGGGGGCAGTACTTC. This sequence encodes CASRGQYF.